A selection of T cell receptor beta chains follows, all from one sample in a study of vaccination and CD4 T cells after COVID-19. TCRdb used MiXCR to reprocess the PCR reads, holding one entry per CDR3 protein. The repertoire holds under 20,000 distinct CDR3 sequences, with 50% to 70% as singletons. No antigen has been identified for these receptors. The source was CD4+ T cells from blood, cultured in vitro, collected after SARS-CoV-2 vaccination. The receptors originated from a human donor who had recovered from COVID-19. CDR3s include the opening cysteine and the closing phenylalanine or tryptophan. A D gene is named only where the DNA matches it firmly. For some rows the clone size is stated as once, few or many, or as a class when expanded; others skip it.

j_call clone_size v_call d_call cdr3_nt cdr3_aa
TRBJ2-3 . TRBV5-4 TRBD2 TGTGCCAGCAGCTCGTCGGGGGGGCGTACGCAGTATTTT CASSSSGGRTQYF
TRBJ1-5 . TRBV15 . TGTGCCACCAGCCCGGGACTAGATGAGCCCCAGCATTTT CATSPGLDEPQHF
TRBJ1-3 . TRBV7-9 . TGTGCCACCGGGTGGGGTTTGGGAAACACCATATATTTT CATGWGLGNTIYF
TRBJ2-3 . TRBV20-1 . TGCAGTGCTCCAGGGGATGGAACAGATACGCAGTATTTT CSAPGDGTDTQYF
TRBJ2-2 . TRBV12-3/TRBV12-4 . TGTGCCAGCAGCCCTAGCGTGACCGGGGAGCTGTTTTTT CASSPSVTGELFF
TRBJ1-1 . TRBV30 . TGTGCCTGGAGTGTACTGGGGCCGGGCGCTGAAGCTTTCTTT CAWSVLGPGAEAFF
TRBJ1-2 . TRBV7-2 . TGTGCCAGCAGCTTAGGTCCAGACATTATAAACTATGGCTACACCTTC CASSLGPDIINYGYTF
TRBJ2-7 . TRBV20-1 . TGCAGTGCAACGTCAGGGACGGGGACCTACGAGCAGTACTTC CSATSGTGTYEQYF
TRBJ2-5 . TRBV7-9 . TGTGCCAGCAGCTTAGTCGCGGAGGAAAGAGAGACCCAGTACTTC CASSLVAEERETQYF
TRBJ1-2 . TRBV3-1 TRBD1 TGTGCCAGCAGCTCTGCCGGGACAGGACGCTATGGCTACACCTTC CASSSAGTGRYGYTF
TRBJ1-5 few TRBV10-3 TRBD1 TGTGCCACGGCCGGGACAGGGGAAGAGGGGGGCAATCAGCCCCAGCATTTT CATAGTGEEGGNQPQHF
TRBJ2-1 once TRBV7-3 TRBD1 TGTGCCAGCAGTACCGGGACAGGGAGGGATGAGCAGTTCTTC CASSTGTGRDEQFF
TRBJ1-5 . TRBV6-2/TRBV6-3 . TGTGCCAGCAAAGCCAGCAATCAGCCCCAGCATTTT CASKASNQPQHF
TRBJ1-2 few TRBV20-1 . TGCAGTGCTACGGACGGCCGCCTTCAGGAGGGCTACACCTTC CSATDGRLQEGYTF
TRBJ1-5 . TRBV7-8 . TGTGCCAGCAGCTTGGGTACCGGGAATAGCAATCAGCCCCAGCATTTT CASSLGTGNSNQPQHF
TRBJ2-5 . TRBV5-6 . TGTGCCAGCAGCTTGGCAGGACTCACTCGGGAGACCCAGTACTTC CASSLAGLTRETQYF
TRBJ2-4 . TRBV20-1 TRBD2 TGCAGTGCTAGTTTCGGAGCGGGGGGTTATAGGGGCATTCAGTACTTC CSASFGAGGYRGIQYF
TRBJ1-5 . TRBV12-3/TRBV12-4 . TGTGCCAGCAGCTTCCAGGGCAATCAGCCCCAGCATTTT CASSFQGNQPQHF
TRBJ2-3 . TRBV6-5 . TGTGCCAGCAGTTGGACGGGAGATACGCAGTATTTT CASSWTGDTQYF
TRBJ1-5 few TRBV27 . TGTGCCAGCAGTTCGGACAATCAGCCCCAGCATTTT CASSSDNQPQHF
TRBJ2-7 once TRBV11-2 TRBD2 TGTGCCAGCAGCCTAGGGCAGCGGGAATATCACGAGCAGTACTTC CASSLGQREYHEQYF
TRBJ1-2 . TRBV20-1 . TGCAGTGCAGACCCCAGGGGAAACTATGGCTACACCTTC CSADPRGNYGYTF
TRBJ1-1 . TRBV19 . TGTGCCAGTAGTCGTGGTCCTGAAGCTTTCTTT CASSRGPEAFF
TRBJ1-1 . TRBV27 . TGTGCCAGCAGTCAGAGGAGATCCACTGAAGCTTTCTTT CASSQRRSTEAFF
TRBJ1-1 . TRBV19 TRBD1 TGTGCCAGTACCCTTAATACCGGGACAGGGAACACTGAAGCTTTCTTT CASTLNTGTGNTEAFF
TRBJ2-1 . TRBV19 . TGTGCCAGTAGTATAGATGGCGGTAGCGCCAGCAATGAGCAGTTCTTC CASSIDGGSASNEQFF
TRBJ2-7 once TRBV7-2 . TGTGCCAGCAGCGCAGTAAGGCTGGACGAGCAGTACTTC CASSAVRLDEQYF
TRBJ1-1 . TRBV3-1 . TGTGCCAGCAGCCAAAGGGGGAACTTAGGCAGCACTGAAGCTTTCTTT CASSQRGNLGSTEAFF
TRBJ2-7 . TRBV7-9 . TGTGCCAGCAGCCTACGGGCGCAGGGCCACGAGCAGTACTTC CASSLRAQGHEQYF
TRBJ1-1 . TRBV28 TRBD1 TGTGCCAGCCATACAGGGGATTCCGGGGTGAACACTGAAGCTTTCTTT CASHTGDSGVNTEAFF
TRBJ2-5 . TRBV2 . TGTGCCAGCAGTCTGAACCAACACAAAGAGACCCAGTACTTC CASSLNQHKETQYF
TRBJ1-6 . TRBV27 TRBD1 TGTGCCAGCAGTTTAGAACAGGGGAATTCACCCCTCCACTTT CASSLEQGNSPLHF
TRBJ2-7 once TRBV7-2 TRBD2 TGTGCCAGCAGCTTAGGAATCGGCAGCGGGAGGGGGGCCGAGCAGTACTTC CASSLGIGSGRGAEQYF
TRBJ1-6 . TRBV20-1 . TGCAGTGCTAGAGACTGGGCCTCAACTGATAATTCACCCCTCCACTTT CSARDWASTDNSPLHF
TRBJ1-6 . TRBV21-1 . TGTGCCAGCGGCAAAGGGGACAGGGGCGGCTATAATTCACCCCTCCACTTT CASGKGDRGGYNSPLHF
TRBJ1-2 . TRBV25-1 . TGTGCCAGCAGTAAATACGGGATCTATGGCTACACCTTC CASSKYGIYGYTF
TRBJ2-5 . TRBV19 . TGTGCCAGTAGTACAACGTCGGGACTGCCAGAGACCCAGTACTTC CASSTTSGLPETQYF
TRBJ1-2 . TRBV6-2/TRBV6-3 TRBD1 TGTGCCAGCAGTTCCGGACAGGGGAGGAGAAACTATGGCTACACCTTC CASSSGQGRRNYGYTF
TRBJ1-2 . TRBV19 TRBD1 TGTGCCAGTAGTATCCGGGACAGGTGGGATTATGGCTACACCTTC CASSIRDRWDYGYTF
TRBJ1-1 . TRBV7-8 TRBD1 TGTGCCAGCAGCCGTAGAAGTAGACAGGGACTGAACACTGAAGCTTTCTTT CASSRRSRQGLNTEAFF
TRBJ1-1 . TRBV19 TRBD1 TGTGCCAGTACCAACAGGGGGCGCTCCACTGAAGCTTTCTTT CASTNRGRSTEAFF
TRBJ2-5 . TRBV24-1 . TGTGCCACCAGTGATTTGCGGGGAATTTACGAGACCCAGTACTTC CATSDLRGIYETQYF
TRBJ1-5 few TRBV20-1 TRBD1 TGCAGTGCTAGAGTGGGGACAGGGGTCGGTAGCAATCAGCCCCAGCATTTT CSARVGTGVGSNQPQHF
TRBJ1-2 . TRBV28 . TGTGCCAGCAGGAGGGGGTGGGAGGGCTATGGCTACACCTTC CASRRGWEGYGYTF
TRBJ1-1 . TRBV5-1 . TGCGCCAGCAGCTTGCAGGACCTGAACACTGAAGCTTTCTTT CASSLQDLNTEAFF
TRBJ2-2 . TRBV2 . TGTGCCGGACAAGGGCCTAGTTTATCCGGGGAGCTGTTTTTT CAGQGPSLSGELFF
TRBJ2-4 . TRBV2 TRBD2 TGTGCCAGCACCAGGACTAGCGGGGGAGGGATGGACATTCAGTACTTC CASTRTSGGGMDIQYF
TRBJ2-1 . TRBV20-1 TRBD1 TGCAGTGGAGACAGGGTGTTATCCTACAATGAGCAGTTCTTC CSGDRVLSYNEQFF
TRBJ2-3 once TRBV10-3 TRBD2 TGTGCCATCGGACTAGCGGTCAACTCAGATACGCAGTATTTT CAIGLAVNSDTQYF
TRBJ1-1 few TRBV6-2/TRBV6-3 . TGTGCCAGCAGTTACTCGATGAGGAACACTGAAGCTTTCTTT CASSYSMRNTEAFF
TRBJ2-6 . TRBV27 . TGTGCCAGCTGCTGCCGACAGACAGTACACTCTGGGGCCAACGTCCTGACTTTC CASCCRQTVHSGANVLTF
TRBJ2-2 few TRBV7-2 . TGTGCCAGCAGCTTAGTTGGGGGGACCACCGGGGAGCTGTTTTTT CASSLVGGTTGELFF
TRBJ1-6 few TRBV20-1 TRBD1 TGCAGTGCTAGACGGGACAGCCTAAATTCACCCCTCCACTTT CSARRDSLNSPLHF
TRBJ2-1 . TRBV11-3 . TGTGCCAGCAGTAAATCCGGGAGCTCCTACAATGAGCAGTTCTTC CASSKSGSSYNEQFF
TRBJ2-4 . TRBV20-1 . TGCAGTGCTAGACCACTAACCGGGAACATTCAGTACTTC CSARPLTGNIQYF
TRBJ1-3 few TRBV20-1 . TGCAGTGCTAGAGACGACAGAGACTCTGGAAACACCATATATTTT CSARDDRDSGNTIYF
TRBJ2-5 . TRBV12-3/TRBV12-4 . TGTGCCAGCAGTGTATTGGAGACCCAGTACTTC CASSVLETQYF
TRBJ1-1 . TRBV12-3/TRBV12-4 TRBD1 TGTGCCAGCACCCAGAGGACAGGGGGCAACACTGAAGCTTTCTTT CASTQRTGGNTEAFF
TRBJ1-5 . TRBV2 . TGTGCCAGCAGTGATGGGGGGATGCAGCCCCAGCATTTT CASSDGGMQPQHF
TRBJ2-3 . TRBV20-1 TRBD2 TGCAGTGCTAGGCCCCTACTAGCGGGAGTGGGGGCAGATACGCAGTATTTT CSARPLLAGVGADTQYF